This record looks at one T cell receptor beta chain sequence and its context. Antigen specificity is unknown. Measured with immunoSEQ multiplex PCR; TCRdb has only the in-frame clones, and not every one. The sample yields tens of thousands of clones, nearly 90% seen once. Trimming removed 7 bases from V and 4 bases from J, with 14 bases in between. This CDR3 contains 13 residues. The germline gives CDR1 MNHEY, CDR2 SVGAGI. The entry originates in a study of OX40 agonist ivuxolimab in advanced cancers. Study-level findings and limits: Fewer expanded clones were found on average in CD4+ than in CD8+ T cells.

The specimen was CD4+ or CD8+ T cells sorted from blood, collected in a trial of the OX40 agonist ivuxolimab. The source is an adult with an advanced solid tumor such as melanoma, head and neck, liver or kidney cancer. The chain combines TRBV6-5 with TRBJ2-7; unclear D gene. The DNA for the CDR3 is TGTGCCAGCATCCGGCCCGGATCGTACGAGCAGTACTTC. Its protein is CASIRPGSYEQYF.